This TCR beta chain emerged from a study of T cell responses to AZD1222 COVID-19 vaccine. Here immunoSEQ multiplex PCR was the method, and the copy in TCRdb shows in-frame clones only, minus some. The sample shows about 120,000 clones, roughly 92% of them seen only once. CDR1 and CDR2 (germline): SEHNR, FQNEAQ (reference sequence). V gave up 3 bases and J gave up 0 bases, with 5 bases separating them. The CDR3 sequence is 13 residues long. Sequences were derived from peripheral blood, sampled 28 days after the second AZD1222 dose. This clonotype was obtained from an adult who received the AZD1222 COVID-19 vaccine. The chain has TRBV7-9 and TRBJ2-5; no reliable D call. This CDR3 is CASSLTDQETQYF. The CDR3 nucleotides are TGTGCCAGCAGCTTGACGGACCAAGAGACCCAGTACTTC.